This is a list of T cell receptor beta chains from one sample in a study of blood T cell repertoires in COVID-19. Sequencing was performed with immunoSEQ multiplex PCR; in TCRdb, only in-frame clones are kept and a portion is missing. The repertoire holds under 250,000 clones, about 86% seen once, with about 8.1% in the top ten. The source material was peripheral blood. These receptor sequences come from a man at least 80 years old with acute or convalescent COVID-19. Each CDR3 is given with its conserved first and last residue. A D gene is named only where the DNA matches it firmly. The listing skips clone size in some rows; elsewhere it reads once, few, many or a size class.

d_call	v_call	j_call	clone_size	cdr3_length	cdr3_aa	cdr3_nt
TRBD1	TRBV19	TRBJ2-7	once	14	CASSIPDRGREQYF	TGTGCCAGTAGTATACCGGACAGGGGGCGCGAGCAGTACTTC
TRBD1	TRBV18	TRBJ1-1	once	16	CASSSSRGRVNTEAFF	TGTGCCAGCTCCTCTAGTAGGGGGCGCGTGAACACTGAAGCTTTCTTT
NA	TRBV11-3	TRBJ2-6	NA	18	CASSLPRGASSGANVLTF	TGTGCCAGCAGCTTGCCCCGGGGGGCATCGTCCGGGGCCAACGTCCTGACTTTC
TRBD1	TRBV6-1	TRBJ2-1	NA	16	CASSEAGAGGIYEQFF	TGTGCCAGCAGTGAAGCGGGGGCAGGGGGCATCTATGAGCAGTTCTTC
TRBD1	TRBV6-6	TRBJ1-4	once	13	CASQRGRGEKLFF	TGTGCCTCCCAAAGGGGGCGCGGTGAAAAACTGTTTTTT
NA	TRBV6-6	TRBJ1-6	NA	16	CASSIRPGRTNSPLHF	TGTGCCAGCAGTATCCGACCCGGGAGAACTAATTCACCCCTCCACTTT
NA	TRBV2	TRBJ1-4	NA	15	CASSENDSFGEKLFF	TGTGCCAGCAGTGAGAACGACAGTTTCGGTGAAAAACTGTTTTTT
TRBD2	TRBV3-1/TRBV3-2	TRBJ2-7	NA	16	CASSRGLLAGGNEQYF	TGTGCCAGCAGCCGGGGCCTACTAGCGGGAGGCAACGAGCAGTACTTC
TRBD2	TRBV9	TRBJ2-3	NA	16	CASSVAEGGPADTQYF	TGTGCCAGCAGCGTAGCCGAGGGAGGGCCCGCGGATACGCAGTATTTT
TRBD1	TRBV3-1/TRBV3-2	TRBJ1-5	NA	16	CASSQAGTGGIQPQHF	TGTGCCAGCAGCCAAGCCGGGACAGGGGGCATTCAGCCCCAGCATTTT
TRBD1	TRBV2	TRBJ1-5	NA	15	CASSAGTGANQPQHF	TGTGCCAGCAGCGCGGGGACAGGGGCAAATCAGCCCCAGCATTTT
TRBD1	TRBV4-1	TRBJ1-5	once	18	CASSHFRGQGASNQPQHF	TGCGCCAGCAGCCATTTCCGGGGACAGGGGGCGAGCAATCAGCCCCAGCATTTT